The rows below give T cell receptor beta chains drawn from one sample of a study of shared clonotypes between healthy human individuals. Measured with immunoSEQ multiplex PCR; TCRdb has only the in-frame clones, and not every one. This sample has under 600,000 clones, with approximately 97% found just once. Source material: naive CD4+ T cells sorted from blood. The receptors derive from a woman in her twenties or thirties in good health. Both conserved end residues are part of each CDR3. A D gene is named only where the DNA matches it firmly. Clone size is stated in some rows and not others, as once, few, many or a class when expanded.

J gene | clone size | D gene | V gene | CDR3 DNA | CDR3 protein
TRBJ2-5 | NA | TRBD2 | TRBV7-9 | TGTGCCAGCAGCCGCCCCGGGACTAGCGGGAGGGCAGAGACCCAGTACTTC | CASSRPGTSGRAETQYF
TRBJ2-7 | NA | NA | TRBV5-1 | TGCGCCAGCAGCCCGAGCACGCCTTTTGGACTACTAACCCTCTACGAGCAGTACTTC | CASSPSTPFGLLTLYEQYF
TRBJ2-3 | NA | TRBD1 | TRBV6-5 | TGTGCCAGCAGTTACGGACAGGGGAAAACAGATACGCAGTATTTT | CASSYGQGKTDTQYF
TRBJ2-3 | NA | NA | TRBV11-2 | TGTGCCAGCAGCGTACTCCAAGATACGCAGTATTTT | CASSVLQDTQYF
TRBJ1-1 | NA | TRBD1 | TRBV6-1 | TGTGCCAGCACCGGGGGACAGGTGAACACTGAAGCTTTCTTT | CASTGGQVNTEAFF
TRBJ1-2 | NA | NA | TRBV6-6 | TGTGCCAGCAGCCCTACCCTTGGGGGCTACACCTTC | CASSPTLGGYTF
TRBJ2-1 | once | TRBD1 | TRBV6-5 | TGTGCCAGCAGTGCCAGGGGGCCCGGCTACAATGAGCAGTTCTTC | CASSARGPGYNEQFF
TRBJ2-2 | NA | TRBD2 | TRBV6-1 | TGTGCCAGCACCTACACTCGGGGGGACACCGGGGAGCTGTTTTTT | CASTYTRGDTGELFF
TRBJ2-1 | NA | TRBD2 | TRBV9 | TGTGCCAGCAGCGTAAGGGGGACTAGCGGGAATGAGCAGTTCTTC | CASSVRGTSGNEQFF
TRBJ1-3 | NA | NA | TRBV28 | TGTGCCAGCAGTCTCGGGCAGCCAGACTCTGGAAACACCATATATTTT | CASSLGQPDSGNTIYF
TRBJ2-2 | once | TRBD2 | TRBV5-1 | TGCGCCAGCAGCTGGACTAGCTCCCCGGGGGGCACCGGGGAGCTGTTTTTT | CASSWTSSPGGTGELFF
TRBJ1-2 | NA | NA | TRBV29-1 | TGCAGCGTTGAGAGGGCTAACTATGGCTACACCTTC | CSVERANYGYTF
TRBJ1-5 | few | NA | TRBV6-5 | TGTGCCAGCAGTTACTCTTCTCATAGCAATCAGCCCCAGCATTTT | CASSYSSHSNQPQHF
TRBJ2-2 | NA | TRBD1 | TRBV27 | TGTGCCAGCAGCGGGATGGACAGGGGGCTTGGGGAGCTGTTTTTT | CASSGMDRGLGELFF
TRBJ1-2 | NA | TRBD1 | TRBV7-8 | TGTGCCAGCAGCCCAGTGGGGTCGACAGGGAGAAGCTACACCTTC | CASSPVGSTGRSYTF
TRBJ2-7 | NA | TRBD2 | TRBV7-9 | TGTGCCAGCAGGCCTCCGGGACTAGCCACAATATACGAGCAGTACTTC | CASRPPGLATIYEQYF
TRBJ2-5 | NA | NA | TRBV2 | TGTGCCAGCAGTGAAGTCAGGGTGAGGGAGACCCAGTACTTC | CASSEVRVRETQYF
TRBJ2-7 | NA | NA | TRBV5-1 | TGCGCCAGTACCTCGGGGGGCCACGGCTCCTACGAGCAGTACTTC | CASTSGGHGSYEQYF
TRBJ2-7 | NA | NA | TRBV7-9 | TGTGCCAGCAGCCCGGGGACCATCCGAGCGTTTGAGCAGTACTTC | CASSPGTIRAFEQYF
TRBJ2-5 | NA | NA | TRBV7-2 | TGTGCCAGCAACCCGGGCGGGGTGGAGACCCAGTACTTC | CASNPGGVETQYF
TRBJ2-7 | NA | NA | TRBV5-1 | TGCGCCAGCAGCTTGGGACGGGAGAACTACGAGCAGTACTTC | CASSLGRENYEQYF
TRBJ2-2 | NA | NA | TRBV19 | TGTGCCAGTAGCGCTTCCCCTGAGGCAGAGCTGTTTTTT | CASSASPEAELFF
TRBJ2-3 | NA | NA | TRBV28 | TGTGCTACACTGGGCACAGATACGCAGTATTTT | CATLGTDTQYF
TRBJ1-3 | NA | NA | TRBV6-5 | TGTGCCAGCAGGCCCAGGGGTTCTGGAAACACCATATATTTT | CASRPRGSGNTIYF
TRBJ2-1 | NA | TRBD2 | TRBV28 | TGTGCCAGCAGCGAACTAGCGGGAGGGCTTGAGCAGTTCTTC | CASSELAGGLEQFF
TRBJ1-1 | NA | TRBD1 | TRBV19 | TGTGCCAGTAGTCTCGAGGTGGGGGACAGGGTTGTTCCAGCTTTCTTT | CASSLEVGDRVVPAFF
TRBJ1-5 | NA | NA | TRBV19 | TGTGCCAGTAGTATAGATGCGGGGGAAAATCAGCCCCAGCATTTT | CASSIDAGENQPQHF
TRBJ2-7 | NA | TRBD2 | TRBV2 | TGTGCCAGCAGTGGATCGACTAGCGGGAGAAATCGAGCCTACGAGCAGTACTTC | CASSGSTSGRNRAYEQYF
TRBJ2-7 | NA | TRBD2 | TRBV28 | TGTGCCAGCAGCCTCAGCCCTAGCGGGAATTCCGAGCAGTACTTC | CASSLSPSGNSEQYF
TRBJ2-7 | once | TRBD2 | TRBV6-1 | TGTGCCAGCTCGAGCGGGACTTTGGCCGAGCAGTACTTC | CASSSGTLAEQYF
TRBJ2-3 | NA | NA | TRBV28 | TGTGCCAGCAATCCGGGGGACACAGATACGCAGTATTTT | CASNPGDTDTQYF
TRBJ2-5 | NA | NA | TRBV7-7 | TGTGCCAGCAGCCGCAGGGTTTCGGAGACCCAGTACTTC | CASSRRVSETQYF
TRBJ1-2 | NA | TRBD1 | TRBV30 | TGTGCCTGGAGTGTAGGGACAGGGAACTACACCTTC | CAWSVGTGNYTF
TRBJ2-1 | NA | TRBD1 | TRBV27 | TGTGCCAGCAGTTTATCCTCAGGGGGCGTCTACAATGAGCAGTTCTTC | CASSLSSGGVYNEQFF
TRBJ2-3 | NA | TRBD2 | TRBV7-3 | TGTGCCAGCAGCTTAACGGGGTTAGCGGGAGCCAAAGATACGCAGTATTTT | CASSLTGLAGAKDTQYF
TRBJ2-1 | NA | NA | TRBV19 | TGTGCCAGTAGTATTACCGCGAGGCGGGGCAATGAGCAGTTCTTC | CASSITARRGNEQFF